These T cell receptor beta chains were read from a single sample in a study of blood T cell repertoires in COVID-19. Assay used: immunoSEQ multiplex PCR; TCRdb lists only in-frame clones, some missing. Of 130,000 to 150,000 clones listed, 80% to 90% are singletons. The sample consisted of peripheral blood. These receptors originate from a woman in her thirties or forties with acute or convalescent COVID-19. The CDR3 runs from the conserved cysteine through the conserved F or W. The order of the fields is D gene, clone size, J gene, V gene, CDR3 DNA, CDR3 protein. D genes are given only for firm matches. For some rows the clone size is stated as once, few or many, or as a class when expanded; others skip it.

TRBD1,NA,TRBJ2-1,TRBV5-1,TGCGCCAGCAGCGACGCACAGGGGAGCTCCTACAATGAGCAGTTCTTC,CASSDAQGSSYNEQFF
TRBD1,NA,TRBJ2-7,TRBV30,TGTGCCTGGAGACCCGGGACAGCCAATACCTACGAGCAGTACTTC,CAWRPGTANTYEQYF
NA,NA,TRBJ2-2,TRBV7-2,TGTGCCAGCAGCTTAGCGATCGGCAGGGCGAACACCGGGGAGCTGTTTTTT,CASSLAIGRANTGELFF
TRBD2,NA,TRBJ2-1,TRBV7-2,TGTGCCAGCAGCTTTACTAGCGGGGGGGCCGCTGGGCAGTTCTTC,CASSFTSGGAAGQFF
TRBD2,NA,TRBJ2-2,TRBV5-1,TGCGCCAGCATGGAGGGAGGGCCTACCGGGGAGCTGTTTTTT,CASMEGGPTGELFF
NA,NA,TRBJ1-2,TRBV24-1,TGTGCCACCAGCGATAGGCTACCTTTAGGGGGAGCGGTCTATGGCTACACCTTC,CATSDRLPLGGAVYGYTF
NA,NA,TRBJ1-5,TRBV20-1,TGCAGTGCTAGTCCCGGGTATAGCAATCAGCCCCAGCATTTT,CSASPGYSNQPQHF
NA,NA,TRBJ2-7,TRBV4-2,TGTGCCAGCAGCCAAGTGGGCCTGGCCTACGAGCAGTACTTC,CASSQVGLAYEQYF
TRBD1,NA,TRBJ2-2,TRBV2,TGTGCCAGCAGTATGACAGGGGCTTGGACCGGGGAGCTGTTTTTT,CASSMTGAWTGELFF
NA,once,TRBJ1-1,TRBV21-1,TGTGCCAGCAGCCTAACGGGACAGGGTGGAGGCACTGAAGCTTTCTTT,CASSLTGQGGGTEAFF
NA,NA,TRBJ1-2,TRBV7-2,TGTGCCAGCAGCCCCGCTAGGCATGGCTACACCTTC,CASSPARHGYTF
TRBD1,NA,TRBJ1-1,TRBV19,TGTGCCAGTAGTATCTACAGGGGGTCATACACTGAAGCTTTCTTT,CASSIYRGSYTEAFF
NA,few,TRBJ2-2,TRBV5-4,TGTGCCAGCAGCTTTGACACCACCGGGGAGCTGTTTTTT,CASSFDTTGELFF
NA,NA,TRBJ1-2,TRBV5-1,TGCGCCAGCAGCTCCGGGACATCGGTATTGGGCTACACCTTC,CASSSGTSVLGYTF
NA,NA,TRBJ2-1,TRBV15,TGTGCCACCAGCAGCGGGGCCGAGGGGAGGGAGCAGTTCTTC,CATSSGAEGREQFF
NA,NA,TRBJ2-1,TRBV7-3,TGTGCCAGCAGCGAATGGACTTTAGTCAATGAGCAGTTCTTC,CASSEWTLVNEQFF
TRBD1,once,TRBJ2-5,TRBV10-3,TGTGCCATCAGCCAGGGGGCGGAGACCCAGTACTTC,CAISQGAETQYF
NA,NA,TRBJ2-1,TRBV5-1,TGCGCCAGCAACCTAGACCCGCGAGGTGAGCAGTTCTTC,CASNLDPRGEQFF
NA,NA,TRBJ1-2,TRBV2,TGTGCCAGCAGGGCTTATGGCTACACCTTC,CASRAYGYTF
NA,once,TRBJ2-1,TRBV7-2,TGTGCCAGCAGCCTAAGCTACCTCAATGAGCAGTTCTTC,CASSLSYLNEQFF
TRBD1,once,TRBJ2-7,TRBV4-3,TGCGCCAGCAGCACCCGGACAGGGGCGTACCCAGAGCAGTACTTC,CASSTRTGAYPEQYF
NA,NA,TRBJ1-4,TRBV10-2,TGCGCCAGCAGTGTGACGGGGTTTGTACCTGTTGAAAAACTGTTTTTT,CASSVTGFVPVEKLFF
TRBD1,NA,TRBJ1-6,TRBV3-1/TRBV3-2,TGTGCCAGCAGCCCTAGATCAGGGGGGAATTCACCCCTCCACTTT,CASSPRSGGNSPLHF
NA,NA,TRBJ1-2,TRBV12-3/TRBV12-4,TGTGCCAACTCGGACAGTAACTATGGCTACACCTTC,CANSDSNYGYTF
NA,NA,TRBJ1-1,TRBV7-9,TGTGCCAGCAGCTTAGACGCGGGGAATGAAGCTTTCTTT,CASSLDAGNEAFF
NA,NA,TRBJ1-2,TRBV10-3,TGTGCCTACGGCGGGGAGGGGAACTATGGCTACACCTTC,CAYGGEGNYGYTF
NA,NA,TRBJ2-3,TRBV27,TGTGCCAGCAGTTTAGGACCCTCGGGGACAGATACGCAGTATTTT,CASSLGPSGTDTQYF
NA,NA,TRBJ1-2,TRBV27,TGTGCCAGCAGTATAGACAGCTACTATGGCTACACCTTC,CASSIDSYYGYTF
TRBD1,NA,TRBJ2-5,TRBV10-3,TGTGCCATCAGGGCGACAGGGGAAGAGACCCAGTACTTC,CAIRATGEETQYF
NA,few,TRBJ1-4,TRBV4-2,TGTGCCAGCAGCCAAGATCGGGGAGTTAGTGAGGAAAAACTGTTTTTT,CASSQDRGVSEEKLFF
NA,NA,TRBJ1-2,TRBV12-3/TRBV12-4,TGTGCCAGCAGTTTCGCCAGGGCCTATGGCTACACCTTC,CASSFARAYGYTF
TRBD2,once,TRBJ2-3,TRBV13,TGTGCCAGCAGCCCCCTTGGTAGCGGGAGTCCAGATACGCAGTATTTT,CASSPLGSGSPDTQYF
TRBD1,NA,TRBJ1-1,TRBV6-5,TGTGCCAGCAGTCCTCAGGGGGCTGGCACTGAAGCTTTCTTT,CASSPQGAGTEAFF
NA,once,TRBJ1-6,TRBV6-2/TRBV6-3,TGTGCCAGCAGCCCCCCTGCTTGGCGGTCGAGCTCCTATAATTCACCCCTCCACTTT,CASSPPAWRSSSYNSPLHF
NA,NA,TRBJ2-5,TRBV3-1/TRBV3-2,TGTGCCAGCAGCCACACAGAAGAGACCCAGTACTTC,CASSHTEETQYF
NA,NA,TRBJ1-1,TRBV7-3,TGTGCCAGCAGCTTAAGGAGTTCGTCTGAAGCTTTCTTT,CASSLRSSSEAFF
TRBD1,once,TRBJ2-6,TRBV5-8,TGTGCCAGCAGCTTTGCGCGGGACAGGGTCCACTCTGGGGCCAACGTCCTGACTTTC,CASSFARDRVHSGANVLTF
TRBD2,NA,TRBJ2-1,TRBV7-2,TGTGCCAGCAGCTCAGCTAGCGGGGGGTTCTACAATGAGCAGTTCTTC,CASSSASGGFYNEQFF
NA,NA,TRBJ2-5,TRBV11-1,TGTGCCAGCAGCTTGGGGGGGGCGGTGAAGACCCAGTACTTC,CASSLGGAVKTQYF
NA,NA,TRBJ2-7,TRBV7-2,TGTGCCAGCAGCTTAATGAGCGCGAGTTCCTACGAGCAGTACTTC,CASSLMSASSYEQYF
TRBD1,once,TRBJ1-1,TRBV19,TGTGCCAGTAGGCCAGGGGGTCGCACTGAAGCTTTCTTT,CASRPGGRTEAFF
TRBD1,NA,TRBJ1-2,TRBV12-3/TRBV12-4,TGTGCCAGCAGTCCGTGGACAGGCTATGGCTACACCTTC,CASSPWTGYGYTF
NA,NA,TRBJ2-7,TRBV28,TGTGCCAGCAGTTTACCGACAGAGTATCTTTCAGAGCAGTACTTC,CASSLPTEYLSEQYF
NA,NA,TRBJ1-1,TRBV23-1,TGCGCCAGCAGCCCCGGGACAGAAGCTTTCTTT,CASSPGTEAFF
NA,once,TRBJ1-2,TRBV19,TGTGCCAGTAGTATGGCCCACCTCCTGGGCCATGGCTACACCTTC,CASSMAHLLGHGYTF
NA,few,TRBJ1-3,TRBV30,TGTGCCTGGTCCTACCCTGGTCACCCAGGGGCCTCTGGAAACACCATATATTTT,CAWSYPGHPGASGNTIYF
NA,once,TRBJ2-3,TRBV21-1,TGTGCCAGCACCGACAGGGATAGCACAGATACGCAGTATTTT,CASTDRDSTDTQYF
NA,NA,TRBJ1-2,TRBV11-2,TGTGCCAGCAGCAGGGGCGGTTTAGGGGGGGTCACCTTC,CASSRGGLGGVTF
NA,NA,TRBJ2-1,TRBV11-2,TGTGCCAGCAGCTTAGTGGCGGGGAGCTCCTACAATGAGCAGTTCTTC,CASSLVAGSSYNEQFF
TRBD1,NA,TRBJ2-7,TRBV30,TGTGCCTGGAGTGTTAGTCCCGGGACAGGGAGCTACGAGCAGTACTTC,CAWSVSPGTGSYEQYF
NA,NA,TRBJ1-2,TRBV28,TGTGCCAGCAGTTTCCTACAGTTAGGCTATGGCTACACCTTC,CASSFLQLGYGYTF
TRBD1,NA,TRBJ1-2,TRBV30,TGTGCCTGGGGACAGGGGGACGACTATGGCTACACCTTC,CAWGQGDDYGYTF
TRBD2,NA,TRBJ2-3,TRBV2,TGTGCCAGCAGTGGACAGACTACACTAGCGGGAGGCCACACGCAGTATTTT,CASSGQTTLAGGHTQYF
NA,NA,TRBJ1-2,TRBV6-5,TGTGCCAGCGGGCGTCAGGCTTATAACTATGGCTACACCTTC,CASGRQAYNYGYTF